What follows is one T cell receptor (beta chain) and its context. Its specificity is not known. This entry is derived from a study of T cell responses to AZD1222 COVID-19 vaccine. General study results and limits: Two AZD1222 doses significantly raised spike-specific TCR breadth and depth over controls. Of the AZD1222 recipients, only 5 or 6 were seropositive at baseline.

The method was immunoSEQ multiplex PCR; TCRdb's version includes in-frame clones alone and lacks a portion of them. The sample has approximately 150,000 clones; 90% are singletons. V was cut by 4 bases and J by 0 bases, with 11 bases left in between. The CDR3 is 15 residues long. Per the germline V gene, CDR1 is KGHSH and CDR2 is LQKENI. This specimen was peripheral blood, taken 28 days after the second AZD1222 dose. This chain joins TRBV18 and TRBJ2-3; tentative D call: TRBD2 (6 bases). This clonotype originated in an adult who received the AZD1222 COVID-19 vaccine. CDR3 sequence: CASSLGGTSTDTQYF. CDR3 in DNA: TGTGCCAGCTCACTCGGGGGAACTAGCACAGATACGCAGTATTTT.